The 27 T cell receptor beta chains in this list originate from one sample, sequenced in a study of control samples from healthy donors and cancer patients. TCRdb keeps only in-frame clones here, not all; method: immunoSEQ multiplex PCR. The table lists roughly 120,000 clones, 88% of them singletons. Material: blood. The source is a woman in her seventies in good health.

V and J are TRBV18 and TRBJ1-4; TRBD1 matches 8 bases. After removal of 0 bases from V and 8 bases from J, the junction contained 11 bases not matched to a gene. Per germline, CDR1 KGHSH and CDR2 LQKENI. The CDR3 contains 17 residues. The CDR3: CASSPPRTGQGGEKLFF. CDR3 nucleotides: TGTGCCAGCTCACCACCAAGAACAGGACAGGGTGGAGAAAAACTGTTTTTT.

The chain couples TRBV12-2 to TRBJ2-5; the table's D call TRBD2 went unverified against the DNA. TRBV12-2 is marked as a pseudogene. This CDR3 comprises 15 residues. CDR3 sequence reads: CASPPGLAGPETQYF. DNA of the CDR3: TGTGCAAGTCCCCCCGGACTAGCGGGTCCGGAGACCCAGTACTTC.

The table lists this clone with a count of one. The CDR3 loop is CASSSRDRYEQYF. DNA of the CDR3: TGTGCCAGCAGCTCCCGAGACCGTTACGAGCAGTACTTC. This chain joins TRBV5-8 and TRBJ2-7; D remains unclear. V dropped 3 bases and J dropped 4 bases, with 11 bases sitting between them. The CDR3 is 13 residues long. In germline, CDR1 is SGHTS, CDR2 YDEGEE.

This clone has only one observation. The J gene is TRBJ2-3, the V gene TRBV5-5; TRBD2 agrees at 11 bases. The CDR3 spans 17 residues. With 1 base clipped from V and 12 bases from J, the junction kept 16 bases outside the gene matches. CDR1 SGHKS and CDR2 YYEKEE come from the germline V gene (reference sequence). CDR3 in amino acids: CASSLRTLAGVFDLQYF. CDR3 nucleotides: TGTGCCAGCAGCTTGCGCACACTAGCGGGGGTGTTCGATCTACAGTATTTT.

The chain combines TRBV7-8 with TRBJ2-7, with D perhaps matching TRBD2 (6 bases). The germline V and J ends were trimmed by 3 bases and 1 base, with 10 bases remaining between them. This CDR3 has 14 residues. CDR1 is SGHVS, CDR2 FQNEAQ, per germline. The CDR3 region has the DNA TGTGCCAGCAGCTTCGAGGGGACTTCCTACGAGCAGTACTTC. This translates into CASSFEGTSYEQYF.

V usage is TRBV5-1 and J usage is TRBJ2-5; maybe TRBD2 (5 bases). The germline V and J ends were trimmed by 5 bases and 8 bases, with 13 bases remaining between them. CDR1 is SGHRS and CDR2 is YFSETQ in the germline V gene. The CDR3 is 12 amino acids. The DNA for the CDR3 is TGCGCCAGCAGTCCCGAGGGTAGTACCCAGTACTTC. Translating gives CASSPEGSTQYF. Full variable domain (missing parts from reference TRBV5-1 and TRBJ2-5): KAGVTQTPRYLIKTRGQQVTLSCSPISGHRSVSWYQQTPGQGLQFLFEYFSETQRNKGNFPGRFSGRQFSNSRSEMNVSTLELGDSALYLCASSPEGSTQYFGPGTRLLVL.

The chain joins TRBV5-1 to TRBJ1-2; TRBD1 matches at 8 bases. The CDR3 contains 13 residues. V trimming: 2 bases; J trimming: 6 bases; junction bases outside the gene matches: 3. The germline gives CDR1 SGHRS, CDR2 YFSETQ. The CDR3 sequence: CASSLTGGDGYTF. For the CDR3, the DNA is TGCGCCAGCAGCTTAACAGGGGGAGATGGCTACACCTTC.

The chain combines TRBV19 with TRBJ2-3; TRBD1 matches 9 bases. The germline V gene has CDR1 LNHDA and CDR2 SQIVND (reference sequence). V lost 4 bases to trimming and J lost 8 bases; unmatched junction nucleotides: 10. The CDR3 totals 15 residues. CDR3: CASSTPGQGGGTQYF. DNA for the CDR3: TGTGCCAGTAGTACTCCGGGACAGGGAGGAGGTACGCAGTATTTT.

The CDR3: CSAGDKGNTIYF. CDR3 DNA sequence: TGCAGCGCCGGGGACAAAGGAAACACCATATATTTT. The rearrangement uses TRBV29-1 and TRBJ1-3, with D possibly being TRBD1 (6 bases). CDR1 and CDR2 from the germline V gene are SQVTM and ANQGSEA. Trimming removed 7 bases at V and 4 bases at J, with 11 bases between. CDR3 size: 12 residues. The complete variable domain, with remaining parts taken from reference TRBV29-1 and TRBJ1-3, reads SAVISQKPSRDICQRGTSLTIQCQVDSQVTMMFWYRQQPGQSLTLIATANQGSEATYESGFVIDKFPISRPNLTFSTLTVSNMSPEDSSIYLCSAGDKGNTIYFGEGSWLTVV.

V and J are TRBV6-1 and TRBJ2-1; a weak D match, TRBD2 (6 bases). The germline V gene encodes CDR1 MNHNS and CDR2 SASEGT. The CDR3 has 15 residues. Deletions cut 1 base from V and 5 bases from J, with 12 bases between. As DNA, the CDR3 is TGTGCCAGCAGTGAAGTAGCGGAAAGTAACAATGAGCAGTTCTTC. This encodes CASSEVAESNNEQFF.

This chain links TRBV28 with TRBJ2-1; the D gene is possibly TRBD2 (5 bases). Germline lookup yields CDR1 MDHEN and CDR2 SYDVKM. CDR3 size: 14 residues. The V and J ends lost 3 bases and 10 bases respectively, with 16 bases between them. CDR3 residues: CASSLAGVGAEQFF. DNA of the CDR3: TGTGCCAGCAGTTTGGCCGGGGTGGGTGCCGAGCAGTTCTTC.

The chain links TRBV3-1 (or the pseudogene TRBV3-2) to TRBJ1-6; a weak D match, TRBD1 (5 bases). V was trimmed by 4 bases and J by 4 bases, leaving 8 bases between them. This CDR3 comprises 14 residues. Germline lookup yields CDR1 LGHDT and CDR2 YNNKEL (reference sequence). Written as DNA, the CDR3 is TGTGCCAGCAGCCGGGGACGGTATAATTCACCCCTCCACTTT. This gives the protein CASSRGRYNSPLHF.

The V gene is TRBV20-1, the J gene TRBJ2-3; D uncertain. V was clipped by 3 bases and J by 4 bases, with 23 bases between them. This CDR3 comprises 17 residues. Germline V gives CDR1 DFQATT, CDR2 SNEGSKA (reference sequence). CDR3 loop: CSASPSIGRQIPDTQYF. The DNA of the CDR3 is TGCAGTGCTAGTCCTTCTATCGGCAGGCAGATCCCAGATACGCAGTATTTT.

The chain combines TRBV11-2 with TRBJ2-5, with TRBD2 matching over 9 bases. The germline CDR1 and CDR2 sequences are SGHAT and FQNNGV. The CDR3 totals 17 residues. Trimming cost V 5 bases and J 4 bases; bases outside gene matches: 14. The CDR3 nucleotides read TGTGCCAGCAGCCCTCCGGGTTGGCGGGGGGGCGGAGAGACCCAGTACTTC. Translating gives CASSPPGWRGGGETQYF.

This sequence joins TRBV5-1 and TRBJ1-1, with D possibly matching TRBD1 (5 bases). The CDR3 totals 13 residues. Germline CDR1 is SGHRS and CDR2 is YFSETQ. Deletions cut 4 bases from V and 6 bases from J, with 13 bases between. The chain's CDR3 is CASSANGGPEAFF. The CDR3 bases are TGCGCCAGCAGCGCTAATGGGGGACCTGAAGCTTTCTTT.

This chain joins TRBV20-1 and TRBJ1-4; unclear D gene. Germline V CDR1 and CDR2: DFQATT, SNEGSKA (reference sequence). Trimming took 5 bases from V and 8 from J, leaving 6 bases between them. The CDR3 contains 10 residues. CDR3 sequence reads: CSALQEKLFF. As DNA, the CDR3 is TGCAGTGCTTTACAGGAAAAACTGTTTTTT.

This CDR3 is CASSLVRGGTDTQYF. The CDR3 region has the DNA TGCGCCAGCAGCTTGGTTCGGGGGGGCACAGATACGCAGTATTTT. The J gene is TRBJ2-3, the V gene TRBV5-1; 7 bases are shared with TRBD2. The CDR3 contains 15 residues. CDR1 and CDR2 (germline): SGHRS, YFSETQ. V was pared by 0 bases and J by 1 base, with 2 bases of the junction left unmatched.

This rearrangement joins TRBV7-6 to TRBJ2-3, with D possibly matching TRBD2 (7 bases). The germline V gene encodes CDR1 SGHVS and CDR2 FNYEAQ. The CDR3 covers 16 residues. Between the trimmed V and J ends, which lost 3 bases and 5 bases, there was a span of 18 bases. The DNA for the CDR3 is TGTGCCAGCAGCTTCGGGGCCCGGGGAGGGGGAGATACGCAGTATTTT. Amino acids: CASSFGARGGGDTQYF.

The chain joins TRBV11-2 to TRBJ1-3; unclear D gene. V was cut by 4 bases and J by 4 bases, with 8 bases left in between. This CDR3 spans 13 amino acids. CDR1 and CDR2 (germline): SGHAT, FQNNGV. CDR3 sequence reads: CASSYKAGNTIYF. CDR3 nucleotide sequence: TGTGCCAGCAGCTACAAGGCGGGAAACACCATATATTTT. The complete variable domain, with remaining parts taken from reference TRBV11-2 and TRBJ1-3, reads EAGVAQSPRYKIIEKRQSVAFWCNPISGHATLYWYQQILGQGPKLLIQFQNNGVVDDSQLPKDRFSAERLKGVDSTLKIQPAKLEDSAVYLCASSYKAGNTIYFGEGSWLTVV.

V gene TRBV9 combines with J gene TRBJ2-7; 7 positions match TRBD2. The ends lost 3 bases at V and 7 bases at J; junction bases unmatched: 7. The CDR3 length is 13 residues. Germline values: CDR1 SGDLS, CDR2 YYNGEE. CDR3 in DNA: TGTGCCAGCAGCGCCGGACTAGAGGGTGAGCAGTACTTC. It encodes CASSAGLEGEQYF.

V and J are TRBV11-3 and TRBJ2-2, with D possibly matching TRBD2 (5 bases). Trimming took 1 base from V and 5 from J, leaving 11 bases between them. CDR1 is SGHNT, CDR2 YENEEA, per germline. The CDR3 covers 15 residues. In nucleotides, the CDR3 is TGTGCCAGCAGCTTAGGCGGGCAGAGGACCGGGGAGCTGTTTTTT. Translated, it gives CASSLGGQRTGELFF.

The chain recombines TRBV6-2 or TRBV6-3 with TRBJ2-5, with 13 bases that match TRBD2. The CDR3 sequence is 16 residues long. V shed 6 bases and J 2 bases; nucleotides not matched to a gene: 6. Germline V gives CDR1 MNHEY, CDR2 SVGEGT. CDR3 sequence (DNA): TGTGCCAGCAGCCTAGGACTAGCGGGGGCTCAAGAGACCCAGTACTTC. Protein product: CASSLGLAGAQETQYF.

The chain links TRBV6-4 to TRBJ2-3, with D possibly being TRBD1 or TRBD2 (5 bases each). In germline, CDR1 is MRHNA, CDR2 SNTAGT. The CDR3 spans 14 residues. Trimming removed 9 bases from V and 1 base from J, with 14 bases in between. The CDR3 loop reads CASSGTFGTDTQYF. The CDR3 DNA is TGTGCCAGTTCGGGGACCTTTGGCACAGATACGCAGTATTTT.

The chain carries TRBV5-5 and TRBJ2-3; 10 nucleotides agree with TRBD1. Looked up from germline, CDR1 is SGHKS and CDR2 is YYEKEE (reference sequence). This CDR3 has 16 amino acids. The V gene end was trimmed by 6 bases and the J gene end by 3 bases; junction bases not matched to a gene: 10. In DNA form, the CDR3 reads TGTGCCAGCACCCGGTCGGGGGACAGGGGAACAGATACGCAGTATTTT. This translates into CASTRSGDRGTDTQYF.

This chain joins TRBV5-4 and TRBJ1-1; D unclear. Germline V CDR1 and CDR2: SGHNT, YYREEE (reference sequence). This CDR3 has 14 residues. The V end lost 4 bases, the J end lost 2 bases, and 12 bases lay between the germline ends. CDR3 region: CASSIAIFNTEAFF. CDR3 DNA sequence: TGTGCCAGCAGCATTGCTATCTTCAACACTGAAGCTTTCTTT.

V gene TRBV5-1 combines with J gene TRBJ2-2, with unresolved D. Trimming shortened V by 1 base and J by 7 bases, and 17 bases separated the two germline ends. The CDR3 is 16 residues long. Germline CDR1 reads SGHRS; CDR2 reads YFSETQ. CDR3 loop: CASSLNGWQVDGELFF. In DNA, the CDR3 is TGCGCCAGCAGCTTGAATGGGTGGCAGGTTGACGGGGAGCTGTTTTTT. Full variable domain (outside the CDR3, taken from reference TRBV5-1 and TRBJ2-2): KAGVTQTPRYLIKTRGQQVTLSCSPISGHRSVSWYQQTPGQGLQFLFEYFSETQRNKGNFPGRFSGRQFSNSRSEMNVSTLELGDSALYLCASSLNGWQVDGELFFGEGSRLTVL.

The chain carries TRBV5-8 and TRBJ1-1, with D possibly TRBD1 on 5 matching bases. The germline V gene encodes CDR1 SGHTS and CDR2 YDEGEE. Trimming left V 4 bases short and J 3 bases short, with 13 bases between. The CDR3 is made up of 14 amino acids. The CDR3 bases are TGTGCCAGCAGCGTCATCCAGGGTTACACTGAAGCTTTCTTT. Its translation is CASSVIQGYTEAFF. The whole variable domain, filled in from reference TRBV5-8 and TRBJ1-1, reads EAGVTQSPTHLIKTRGQQATLRCSPISGHTSVYWYQQALGLGLQFLLWYDEGEERNRGNFPPRFSGRQFPNYSSELNVNALELEDSALYLCASSVIQGYTEAFFGQGTRLTVV.